The 26 T cell receptor beta chains below were found in one sample sequenced in a study of cytomegalovirus exposure and HLA in healthy donors. Primers included in the PCR were 60 Vbeta and 13 Jbeta primers. Assay used: immunoSEQ multiplex PCR; TCRdb lists only in-frame clones, some missing. The sample has approximately 110,000 clones; the top ten hold about 2.7%. Input material: PBMCs. Every receptor here comes from a man aged 25-40 years in good health and CMV-seronegative.

The chain has TRBV30 and TRBJ1-1; tentatively, D is TRBD1 (6 bases). This CDR3 region has 12 residues. Trimming shortened V by 4 bases and J by 6 bases, and 12 bases separated the two germline ends. The germline V gene encodes CDR1 GTSNPN and CDR2 SVGIG (reference sequence). DNA of the CDR3: TGTGCCTGGAATCAGGGGAGCGCTGAAGCTTTCTTT. Translation: CAWNQGSAEAFF.

This chain joins TRBV5-6 and TRBJ1-1, with 8 bases aligning to TRBD1. After removal of 4 bases from V and 3 bases from J, the junction contained 8 bases not matched to a gene. CDR3 size: 15 residues. Germline V gives CDR1 SGHDT, CDR2 YYEEEE. CDR3 residues: CASSPPTGEDTEAFF. Here the CDR3 DNA reads TGTGCCAGCAGCCCGCCGACAGGGGAGGACACTGAAGCTTTCTTT.

The chain links TRBV5-1 to TRBJ2-1, with 10 bases fitting TRBD2. With V trimmed by 4 bases and J by 7 bases, 5 bases remained unmatched. Germline CDR1 is SGHRS and CDR2 is YFSETQ. The CDR3 length is 14 residues. The CDR3 here is CASSVGLAENEQFF. The CDR3 nucleotides read TGCGCCAGCAGCGTCGGACTAGCGGAAAATGAGCAGTTCTTC.

This chain joins TRBV11-2 and TRBJ2-1, with 8 bases identical to TRBD1. Germline loops: CDR1 SGHAT, CDR2 FQNNGV. This CDR3 is 16 amino acids long. V gave up 3 bases and J gave up 1 base; unmatched junction bases: 5. The CDR3 bases are TGTGCCAGCAGCTTGACAGGGGAAGTATCCTACAATGAGCAGTTCTTC. This translates into CASSLTGEVSYNEQFF.

This chain links TRBV5-4 with TRBJ2-2; 8 nucleotides line up with TRBD2. The CDR3 has 16 amino acids. The germline gives CDR1 SGHNT, CDR2 YYREEE (reference sequence). V was pared by 4 bases and J by 1 base, with 6 bases of the junction left unmatched. CDR3 DNA: TGTGCCAGCAGCCAATATAGCGGGGAGAACACCGGGGAGCTGTTTTTT. It is translated as CASSQYSGENTGELFF.

V gene TRBV5-5 combines with J gene TRBJ1-4, with unresolved D. Germline CDR1 SGHKS, CDR2 YYEKEE (reference sequence). The V end was cut by 2 bases, the J end by 3 bases, with 11 bases between. CDR3 length: 15 amino acids. CDR3 bases: TGTGCCAGCAGCTTCGGGTCCTCGGCTAATGAAAAACTGTTTTTT. Protein: CASSFGSSANEKLFF.

This rearrangement joins TRBV28 to TRBJ1-4; 10 bases agree with TRBD1. The junction had 13 bases not matched to a gene; V was cut back by 10 bases and J by 8 bases. Germline CDR1 and CDR2: MDHEN and SYDVKM. The CDR3 is 15 amino acids. CDR3 DNA: TGTGCCATCAAGGGTTCCGGGACAGGGGCGGAAAAACTGTTTTTT. It codes for CAIKGSGTGAEKLFF.

The chain couples TRBV5-6 to TRBJ1-1; a possible D gene is TRBD1 (6 bases). Germline CDR1 is SGHDT and CDR2 is YYEEEE. CDR3 size: 16 residues. The V and J ends lost 2 bases and 4 bases respectively, with 18 bases between them. For the CDR3, the DNA is TGTGCCAGCAGCTTTAGGGCCGCACCAGGGGCCACTGAAGCTTTCTTT. Protein product: CASSFRAAPGATEAFF.

The chain employs TRBV28 and TRBJ2-1; weak D call: TRBD2 (6 bases). The CDR3 has 18 amino acids. Per germline, CDR1 MDHEN and CDR2 SYDVKM. Trimming left V 1 base short and J 1 base short, with 17 bases between. This CDR3 reads CASSLSLGGIRSYNEQFF. In nucleotides, the CDR3 is TGTGCCAGCAGTTTATCCTTAGGCGGGATTAGGTCCTACAATGAGCAGTTCTTC.

This chain joins TRBV6-1 and TRBJ2-5; 9 positions agree with TRBD2. Germline CDR1 reads MNHNS; CDR2 reads SASEGT. This CDR3 has 15 amino acids. Trimming removed 2 bases from V and 5 bases from J; junction bases left unmatched: 6. The CDR3 nucleotides read TGTGCCAGCAGTGAACGCGCGGGGGGGTGGGAGACCCAGTACTTC. Translation gives CASSERAGGWETQYF.

Of note for this clone: The sample holds other DNA sequences that translate to the same CDR3. The rearrangement joins TRBV29-1 to TRBJ2-3, with 9 bases identical to TRBD2. Germline CDR1 and CDR2: SQVTM and ANQGSEA. The CDR3 has 14 residues. Losses at the gene ends were 6 bases for V and 0 bases for J; bases not matched to a gene: 4. The CDR3 spells CSVATSGSTDTQYF. The CDR3 DNA reads as TGCAGCGTAGCCACTAGCGGGAGCACAGATACGCAGTATTTT.

This sequence joins TRBV5-1 and TRBJ2-2, with D possibly TRBD2 on 6 matching bases. Germline CDR1 SGHRS, CDR2 YFSETQ. This CDR3 spans 15 amino acids. Trimming took off 0 bases at V and 9 bases at J, with 15 bases between the two ends. The CDR3, as DNA: TGCGCCAGCAGCTTGGAACCGCTAGCGTCCTGGGAGCTGTTTTTT. The encoded protein is CASSLEPLASWELFF.

This chain joins TRBV6-1 and TRBJ2-1; D is possibly TRBD2 (6 bases). The CDR3 runs 15 residues. The germline V and J ends were trimmed by 2 bases and 4 bases, with 12 bases remaining between them. Looked up from germline, CDR1 is MNHNS and CDR2 is SASEGT. DNA for the CDR3: TGTGCCAGCAGTGAACGCGGGGCCACGTACAATGAGCAGTTCTTC. It specifies CASSERGATYNEQFF.

This sequence joins TRBV2 and TRBJ2-7; 8 bases map to TRBD2. Trimming at V came to 4 bases and at J to 3 bases, leaving 11 bases not matched to a gene. CDR1 SNHLY and CDR2 FYNNEI come from the germline V gene. This CDR3 has 16 residues. Written as DNA, the CDR3 is TGTGCCAGCAGTGGTCCCGAGCGGGAGCTTCGCTACGAGCAGTACTTC. Translating it yields CASSGPERELRYEQYF. The complete variable domain, with remaining parts taken from reference TRBV2 and TRBJ2-7, reads EPEVTQTPSHQVTQMGQEVILRCVPISNHLYFYWYRQILGQKVEFLVSFYNNEISEKSEIFDDQFSVERPDGSNFTLKIRSTKLEDSAMYFCASSGPERELRYEQYFGPGTRLTVT.

V gene TRBV2 combines with J gene TRBJ2-3, with TRBD2 identical over 8 bases. Germline-derived CDR1 and CDR2 are SNHLY and FYNNEI. After removal of 6 bases from V and 4 bases from J, the junction contained 9 bases not matched to a gene. The CDR3 has 15 residues. DNA of the CDR3: TGTGCCAGCAGGGGGCCAGCGGGAGTGTCAGATACGCAGTATTTT. The encoded protein is CASRGPAGVSDTQYF. The full variable domain, in which reference TRBV2 and TRBJ2-3 provide the parts outside the CDR3, is EPEVTQTPSHQVTQMGQEVILRCVPISNHLYFYWYRQILGQKVEFLVSFYNNEISEKSEIFDDQFSVERPDGSNFTLKIRSTKLEDSAMYFCASRGPAGVSDTQYFGPGTRLTVL.

The chain carries TRBV29-1 and TRBJ1-2; D is unresolved. Germline loops: CDR1 SQVTM, CDR2 ANQGSEA. The CDR3 length is 13 residues. V gave up 2 bases and J gave up 0 bases, with 7 bases separating them. CDR3 DNA: TGCAGCGTTGAACGGAGCCCTAACTATGGCTACACCTTC. This encodes CSVERSPNYGYTF.

The V and J genes are TRBV29-1 and TRBJ1-1; the D is unclear. V was shortened by 6 bases and J by 2 bases, with 19 bases between the two germline ends. There are 15 residues in the CDR3. Germline CDR1 is SQVTM and CDR2 is ANQGSEA. Here the CDR3 reads CSVHGGRPGNTEAFF. CDR3 nucleotides: TGCAGCGTCCATGGAGGCAGGCCAGGAAACACTGAAGCTTTCTTT.

The V and J genes are TRBV28 and TRBJ2-3; TRBD1 matches 10 bases. The CDR3 has 15 amino acids. Germline V gives CDR1 MDHEN, CDR2 SYDVKM. After removal of 8 bases from V and 4 bases from J, the junction contained 9 bases not matched to a gene. The CDR3, as DNA: TGTGCCAGCCGATCCGGGACAGGGGAAGCAGATACGCAGTATTTT. It yields the protein CASRSGTGEADTQYF.

This chain uses TRBV2 with TRBJ1-5; TRBD1 matches 9 bases. Germline CDR1 reads SNHLY; CDR2 reads FYNNEI. This CDR3 region has 15 residues. Losses at the gene ends were 7 bases for V and 2 bases for J; bases not matched to a gene: 6. The chain's CDR3 is CASTGQGLGNQPQHF. The CDR3 DNA sequence: TGTGCCAGCACAGGACAGGGGTTGGGCAATCAGCCCCAGCATTTT. Filled out from reference TRBV2 and TRBJ1-5, the complete variable domain reads EPEVTQTPSHQVTQMGQEVILRCVPISNHLYFYWYRQILGQKVEFLVSFYNNEISEKSEIFDDQFSVERPDGSNFTLKIRSTKLEDSAMYFCASTGQGLGNQPQHFGDGTRLSIL.

The rearrangement uses TRBV7-9 and TRBJ2-3; no firm D call. The CDR3 sequence is 13 residues long. Trimming pared 7 bases from V and 2 bases from J, leaving 10 bases between. Germline loops: CDR1 SEHNR, CDR2 FQNEAQ (reference sequence). The CDR3 region has the DNA TGTGCCAGCACGCAGGCCATCACAGATACGCAGTATTTT. Protein sequence: CASTQAITDTQYF.

Here the CDR3 DNA reads TGTGCCAGCAGTTTAAAGGACAGGGGGTCCTACGAGCAGTACTTC. Protein sequence: CASSLKDRGSYEQYF. The rearrangement joins TRBV27 to TRBJ2-7; 10 bases agree with TRBD1. Germline V gene data show CDR1 as MNHEY and CDR2 as SMNVEV (reference sequence). The length of the CDR3 is 15 residues. J lost 1 base, V lost 2 bases, and 2 bases had no gene match.

This sequence joins TRBV27 and TRBJ1-5; the D gene is possibly TRBD1 (6 bases). The germline gives CDR1 MNHEY, CDR2 SMNVEV (reference sequence). The CDR3 has 15 amino acids. Deletions cut 6 bases from V and 4 bases from J, with 16 bases between. The CDR3 protein is CASSRGDIQNQPQHF. The CDR3 DNA sequence: TGTGCCAGCAGCAGAGGGGACATACAGAATCAGCCCCAGCATTTT.

V is TRBV9 and J is TRBJ2-7, with D unclear. CDR1 and CDR2 from the germline V gene are SGDLS and YYNGEE. The CDR3 is 14 amino acids. Trimming removed 0 bases from V and 2 bases from J, with 9 bases in between. The CDR3 nucleotides read TGTGCCAGCAGCGTAGGGAGTCAACCCTACGAGCAGTACTTC. It translates to CASSVGSQPYEQYF.

This chain connects TRBV9 to TRBJ2-1; 9 bases are a match to TRBD2. There are 16 residues in the CDR3. Per the germline V gene, CDR1 is SGDLS and CDR2 is YYNGEE. J was trimmed by 8 bases and V by 6 bases; bases with no gene match: 15. CDR3 loop: CASTHGGLAGIYEQFF. In nucleotides, the CDR3 is TGTGCCAGCACCCACGGGGGCCTAGCGGGAATCTATGAGCAGTTCTTC. Full variable domain (rest looked up from reference TRBV9 and TRBJ2-1): DSGVTQTPKHLITATGQRVTLRCSPRSGDLSVYWYQQSLDQGLQFLIQYYNGEERAKGNILERFSAQQFPDLHSELNLSSLELGDSALYFCASTHGGLAGIYEQFFGPGTRLTVL.

The chain carries TRBV28 and TRBJ1-1; 8 bases match TRBD1. Trimming removed 7 bases from V and 0 bases from J; junction bases left unmatched: 13. The length of the CDR3 is 17 residues. CDR1 and CDR2 (germline): MDHEN, SYDVKM. The CDR3 sequence: CASKSGTGDSMNTEAFF. The DNA of the CDR3 is TGTGCCAGCAAATCGGGGACAGGAGACTCGATGAACACTGAAGCTTTCTTT.

The chain is built from TRBV2 and TRBJ2-7, with 9 bases fitting TRBD1. The CDR3 has 15 amino acids. V lost 5 bases and J lost 3; bases outside the gene matches: 8. Germline CDR1 SNHLY, CDR2 FYNNEI. The CDR3 loop reads CASSKGQGFFYEQYF. For the CDR3, the DNA is TGTGCCAGCAGTAAGGGACAGGGTTTCTTCTACGAGCAGTACTTC.